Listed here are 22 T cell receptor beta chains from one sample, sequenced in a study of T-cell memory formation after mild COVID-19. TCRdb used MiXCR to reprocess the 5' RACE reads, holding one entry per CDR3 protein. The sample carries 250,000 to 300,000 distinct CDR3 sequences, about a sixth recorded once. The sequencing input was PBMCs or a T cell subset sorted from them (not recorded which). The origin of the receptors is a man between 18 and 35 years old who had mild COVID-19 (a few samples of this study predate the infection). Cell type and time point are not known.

In nucleotides, the CDR3 is TGTGCCAGCAGCCCGCCCAGGGGACGCTCAGATACGCAGTATTTT. This sequence encodes CASSPPRGRSDTQYF. The V call is TRBV7-8, the J call TRBJ2-3, with D possibly being TRBD1 (6 bases). This CDR3 is built from 15 residues. Germline V gene data show CDR1 as SGHVS and CDR2 as FQNEAQ. V lost 5 bases to trimming and J lost 4 bases, with 16 bases between them. The variable domain in full, completed from reference TRBV7-8 and TRBJ2-3, reads GAGVSQSPRYKVAKRGQDVALRCDPISGHVSLFWYQQALGQGPEFLTYFQNEAQLDKSGLPSDRFFAERPEGSVSTLKIQRTQQEDSAVYLCASSPPRGRSDTQYFGPGTRLTVL.

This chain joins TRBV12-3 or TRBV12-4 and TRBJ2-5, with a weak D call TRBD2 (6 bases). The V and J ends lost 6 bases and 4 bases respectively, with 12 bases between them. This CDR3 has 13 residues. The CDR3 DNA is TGTGCCAGCAGATTGGGGGGAGGAGAGACCCAGTACTTC. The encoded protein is CASRLGGGETQYF.

CDR3 nucleotides: TGTGCCAGCAGCTTAACGGTTGGGGGGCTGGGGGAGCTGTTTTTT. It codes for CASSLTVGGLGELFF. The V call is TRBV11-2, the J call TRBJ2-2; D assignment may be TRBD1 or TRBD2 (6 bases each). CDR1 SGHAT and CDR2 FQNNGV come from the germline V gene. V lost 2 bases and J 8 bases, leaving 15 bases between the germline ends. The CDR3 sequence is 15 residues long.

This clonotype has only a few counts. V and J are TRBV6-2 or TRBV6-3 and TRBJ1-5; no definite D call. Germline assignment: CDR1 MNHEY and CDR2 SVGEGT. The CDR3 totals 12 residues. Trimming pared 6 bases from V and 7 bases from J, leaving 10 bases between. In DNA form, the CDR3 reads TGTGCCAGCAGCCTATGGCCCCAGCCCCAGCATTTT. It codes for CASSLWPQPQHF.

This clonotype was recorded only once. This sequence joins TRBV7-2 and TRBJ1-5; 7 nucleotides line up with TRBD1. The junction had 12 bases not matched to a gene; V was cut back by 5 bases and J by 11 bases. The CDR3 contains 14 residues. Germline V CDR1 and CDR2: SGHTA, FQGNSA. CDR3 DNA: TGTGCCAGCAGCCAAGACAGGGTTAGGGGGACCCAGCATTTT. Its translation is CASSQDRVRGTQHF.

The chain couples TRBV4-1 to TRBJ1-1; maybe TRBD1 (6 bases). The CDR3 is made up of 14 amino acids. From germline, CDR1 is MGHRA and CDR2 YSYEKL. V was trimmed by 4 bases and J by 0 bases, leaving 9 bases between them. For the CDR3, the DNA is TGCGCCAGCAGCCCCGGACAGTTGAACACTGAAGCTTTCTTT. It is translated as CASSPGQLNTEAFF.

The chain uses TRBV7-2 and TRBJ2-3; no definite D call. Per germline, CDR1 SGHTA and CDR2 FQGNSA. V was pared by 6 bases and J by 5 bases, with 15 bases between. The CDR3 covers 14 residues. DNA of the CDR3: TGTGCCAGCAGTCGGACCCTACGAGGAGATACGCAGTATTTT. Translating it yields CASSRTLRGDTQYF.

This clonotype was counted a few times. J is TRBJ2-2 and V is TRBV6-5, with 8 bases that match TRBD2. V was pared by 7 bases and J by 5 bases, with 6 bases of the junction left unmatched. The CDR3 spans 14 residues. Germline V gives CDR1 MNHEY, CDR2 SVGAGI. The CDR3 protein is CASKGTRGTGELFF. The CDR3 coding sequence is TGTGCCAGCAAGGGGACTAGGGGTACCGGGGAGCTGTTTTTT.

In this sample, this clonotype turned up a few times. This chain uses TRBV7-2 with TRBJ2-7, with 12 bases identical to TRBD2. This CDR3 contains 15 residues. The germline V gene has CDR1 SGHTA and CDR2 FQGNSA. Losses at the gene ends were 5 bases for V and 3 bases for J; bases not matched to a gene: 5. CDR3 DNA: TGTGCCAGCAGCACGCGGACTAGCGGGAACTACGAGCAGTACTTC. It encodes CASSTRTSGNYEQYF. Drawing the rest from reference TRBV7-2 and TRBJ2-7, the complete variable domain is GAGVSQSPSNKVTEKGKDVELRCDPISGHTALYWYRQSLGQGLEFLIYFQGNSAPDKSGLPSDRFSAERTGGSVSTLTIQRTQQEDSAVYLCASSTRTSGNYEQYFGPGTRLTVT.

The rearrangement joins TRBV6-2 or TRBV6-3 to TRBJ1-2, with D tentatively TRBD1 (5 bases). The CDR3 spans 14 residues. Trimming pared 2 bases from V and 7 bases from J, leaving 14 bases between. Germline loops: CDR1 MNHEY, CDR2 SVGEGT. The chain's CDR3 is CASSYAPGTPGYTF. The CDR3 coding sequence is TGTGCCAGCAGTTACGCCCCCGGGACCCCTGGCTACACCTTC.

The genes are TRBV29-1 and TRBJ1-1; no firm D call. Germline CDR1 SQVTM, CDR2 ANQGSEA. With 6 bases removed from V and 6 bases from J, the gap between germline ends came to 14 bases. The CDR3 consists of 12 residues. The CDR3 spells CSVWTEFPEAFF. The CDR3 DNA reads TGCAGCGTATGGACGGAGTTCCCTGAAGCTTTCTTT.

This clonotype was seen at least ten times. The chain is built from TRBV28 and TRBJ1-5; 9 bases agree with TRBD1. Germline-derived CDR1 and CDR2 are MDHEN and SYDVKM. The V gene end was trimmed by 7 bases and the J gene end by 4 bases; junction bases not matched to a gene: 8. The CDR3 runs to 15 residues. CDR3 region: CASIRQGDRNQPQHF. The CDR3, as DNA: TGTGCCAGCATAAGACAGGGGGATCGAAATCAGCCCCAGCATTTT.

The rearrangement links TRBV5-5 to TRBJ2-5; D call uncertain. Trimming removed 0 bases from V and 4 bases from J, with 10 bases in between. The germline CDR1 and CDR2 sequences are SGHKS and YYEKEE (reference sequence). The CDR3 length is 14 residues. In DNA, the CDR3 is TGTGCCAGCAGCTTGGGGACCTCAGGAGAGACCCAGTACTTC. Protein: CASSLGTSGETQYF.

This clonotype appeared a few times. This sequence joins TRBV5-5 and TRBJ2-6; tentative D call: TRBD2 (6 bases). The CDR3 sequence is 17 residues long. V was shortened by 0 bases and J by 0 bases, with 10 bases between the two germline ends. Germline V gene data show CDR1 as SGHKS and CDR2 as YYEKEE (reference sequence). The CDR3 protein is CASSLGTGGSGANVLTF. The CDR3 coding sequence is TGTGCCAGCAGCTTGGGGACCGGGGGCTCTGGGGCCAACGTCCTGACTTTC.

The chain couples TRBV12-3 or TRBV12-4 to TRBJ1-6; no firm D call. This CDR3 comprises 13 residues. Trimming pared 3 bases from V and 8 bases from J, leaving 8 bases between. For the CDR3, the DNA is TGTGCCAGCAGTTTTTCCGGAGATTCACCCCTCCACTTT. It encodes CASSFSGDSPLHF.

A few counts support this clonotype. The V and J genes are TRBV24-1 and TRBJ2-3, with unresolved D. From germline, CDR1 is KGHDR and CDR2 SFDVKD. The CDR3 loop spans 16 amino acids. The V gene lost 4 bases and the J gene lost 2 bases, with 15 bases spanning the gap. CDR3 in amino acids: CATSDPRSGDTDTQYF. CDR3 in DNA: TGTGCCACCAGTGACCCTCGGTCAGGCGACACAGATACGCAGTATTTT.

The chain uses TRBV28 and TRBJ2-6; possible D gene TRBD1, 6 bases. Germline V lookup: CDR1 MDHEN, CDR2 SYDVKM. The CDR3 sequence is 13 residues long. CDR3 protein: CGTVVAGANVLTF. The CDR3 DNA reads TGTGGGACAGTGGTCGCTGGGGCCAACGTCCTGACTTTC. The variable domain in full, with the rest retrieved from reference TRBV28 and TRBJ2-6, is DVKVTQSSRYLVKRTGEKVFLECVQDMDHENMFWYRQDPGLGLRLIYFSYDVKMKEKGDIPEGYSVSREKKERFSLILESASTNQTSMYLCGTVVAGANVLTFGAGSRLTVL.

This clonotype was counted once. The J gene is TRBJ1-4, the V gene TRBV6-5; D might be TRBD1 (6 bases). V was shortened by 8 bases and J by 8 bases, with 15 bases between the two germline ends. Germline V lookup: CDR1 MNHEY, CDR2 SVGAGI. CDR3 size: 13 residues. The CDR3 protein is CASYQQGGEKLFF. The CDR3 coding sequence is TGTGCCAGCTACCAACAAGGGGGAGAAAAACTGTTTTTT.

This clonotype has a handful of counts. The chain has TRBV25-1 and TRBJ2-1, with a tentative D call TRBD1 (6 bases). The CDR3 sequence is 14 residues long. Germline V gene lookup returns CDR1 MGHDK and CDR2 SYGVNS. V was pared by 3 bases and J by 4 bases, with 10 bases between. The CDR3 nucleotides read TGTGCCAGCAGTGACCCGGGACAATACAATGAGCAGTTCTTC. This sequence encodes CASSDPGQYNEQFF.

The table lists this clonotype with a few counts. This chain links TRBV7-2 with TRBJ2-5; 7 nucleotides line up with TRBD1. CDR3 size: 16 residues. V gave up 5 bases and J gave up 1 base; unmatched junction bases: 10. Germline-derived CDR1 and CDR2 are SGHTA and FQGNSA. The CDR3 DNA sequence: TGTGCCAGCAGCCCGCGTAGGGGGCCCCTCCAAGAGACCCAGTACTTC. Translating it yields CASSPRRGPLQETQYF.

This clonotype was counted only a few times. As DNA, the CDR3 is TGCGCCAGCAGTCAGACTAGCGGGGGGAGTGAGACCCAGTACTTC. This gives the protein CASSQTSGGSETQYF. V and J are TRBV5-1 and TRBJ2-5; the match to TRBD2 covers 13 bases. Germline loops: CDR1 SGHRS, CDR2 YFSETQ. There are 15 residues in the CDR3. Germline trimming cut 5 bases from V and 5 bases from J; bases unmatched to any gene: 6.

Here the CDR3 reads CASSLRSSGAHNEQFF. The CDR3, as DNA: TGTGCCAGCAGCTTAAGGTCTAGCGGGGCCCACAATGAGCAGTTCTTC. This chain links TRBV7-3 with TRBJ2-1; 9 nucleotides match TRBD2. The CDR3 covers 16 residues. After removal of 1 base from V and 5 bases from J, the junction contained 6 bases not matched to a gene. CDR1 is SGHTA and CDR2 is FQGTGA in the germline V gene.